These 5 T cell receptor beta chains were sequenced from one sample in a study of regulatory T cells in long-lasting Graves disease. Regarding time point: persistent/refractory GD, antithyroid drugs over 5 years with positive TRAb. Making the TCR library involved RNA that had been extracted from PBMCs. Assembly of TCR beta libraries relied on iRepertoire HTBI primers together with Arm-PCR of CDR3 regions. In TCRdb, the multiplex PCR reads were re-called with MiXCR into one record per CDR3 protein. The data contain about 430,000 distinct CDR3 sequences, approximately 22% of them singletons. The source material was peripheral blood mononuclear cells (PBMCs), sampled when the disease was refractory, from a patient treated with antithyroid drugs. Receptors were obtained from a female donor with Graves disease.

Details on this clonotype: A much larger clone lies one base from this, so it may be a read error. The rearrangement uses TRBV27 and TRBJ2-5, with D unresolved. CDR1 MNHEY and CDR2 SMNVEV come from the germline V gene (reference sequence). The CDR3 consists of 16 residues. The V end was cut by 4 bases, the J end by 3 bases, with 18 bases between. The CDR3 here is CASSSKGPAIEETQYF. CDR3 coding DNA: TGTGCCAGCAGTTCGAAAGGGCCGGCTATTGAAGAGACCCAGTACTTC.

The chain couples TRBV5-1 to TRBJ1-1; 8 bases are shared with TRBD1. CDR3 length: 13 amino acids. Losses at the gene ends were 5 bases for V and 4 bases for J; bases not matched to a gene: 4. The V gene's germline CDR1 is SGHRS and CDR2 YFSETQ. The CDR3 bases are TGCGCCAGCAGAGACAGGGGAGGCACTGAAGCTTTCTTT. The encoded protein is CASRDRGGTEAFF.

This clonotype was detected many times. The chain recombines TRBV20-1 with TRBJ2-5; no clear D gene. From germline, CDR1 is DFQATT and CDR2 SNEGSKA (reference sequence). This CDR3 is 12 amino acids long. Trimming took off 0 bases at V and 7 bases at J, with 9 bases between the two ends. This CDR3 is CSAREAQATQYF. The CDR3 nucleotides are TGCAGTGCTAGAGAGGCGCAGGCGACCCAGTACTTC.

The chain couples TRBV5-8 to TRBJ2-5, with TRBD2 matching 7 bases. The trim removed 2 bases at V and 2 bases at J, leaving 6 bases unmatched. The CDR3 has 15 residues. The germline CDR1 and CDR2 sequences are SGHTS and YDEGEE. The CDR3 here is CASSFPTSAQETQYF. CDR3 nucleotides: TGTGCCAGCAGCTTTCCCACTAGCGCACAAGAGACCCAGTACTTC.

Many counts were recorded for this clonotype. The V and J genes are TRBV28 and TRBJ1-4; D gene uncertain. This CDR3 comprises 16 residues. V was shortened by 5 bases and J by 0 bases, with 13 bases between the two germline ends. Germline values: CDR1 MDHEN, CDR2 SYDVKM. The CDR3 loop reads CASSTRAASTNEKLFF. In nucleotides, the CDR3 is TGTGCCAGCAGTACCCGGGCGGCGTCAACTAATGAAAAACTGTTTTTT.